This passage covers 30 T cell receptor beta chains from one sample sequenced in a study of T cell changes during pregnancy in multiple sclerosis. The protocol was immunoSEQ multiplex PCR, while the TCRdb copy is restricted to in-frame clones and leaves out a portion. Seen here are about 22,000 clones, approximately 89% observed once, and the top ten hold around 0.57%. The specimen comprised CD4+ T cells from peripheral blood mononuclear cells, sampled after pregnancy. The receptors were gathered from a female donor in good health, enrolled as a control in a pregnancy study.

The genes are TRBV10-3 and TRBJ2-7; D may be TRBD2 (7 bases). In germline, CDR1 is ENHRY, CDR2 SYGVKD. Trimming cost V 0 bases and J 1 base, with 13 bases left between them. This CDR3 is built from 16 residues. CDR3 region: CAISESAGAGSYEQYF. The CDR3 DNA reads as TGTGCCATCAGTGAGTCTGCGGGGGCGGGGTCCTACGAGCAGTACTTC.

This chain joins TRBV5-1 and TRBJ2-5; D might be TRBD1 (7 bases). CDR3 length: 15 amino acids. Germline V CDR1 and CDR2: SGHRS, YFSETQ. Trimming removed 0 bases from V and 2 bases from J, with 11 bases in between. The CDR3 nucleotides read TGCGCCAGCAGCTTGGGCGGGACAGAACAAGAGACCCAGTACTTC. It codes for CASSLGGTEQETQYF.

This rearrangement joins TRBV27 to TRBJ2-2, with D possibly TRBD1 on 5 matching bases. The CDR3 totals 14 residues. Deletions cut 6 bases from V and 4 bases from J, with 12 bases between. The germline V gene has CDR1 MNHEY and CDR2 SMNVEV (reference sequence). The CDR3: CASRPDSLTGELFF. The DNA of the CDR3 is TGTGCCAGCAGACCCGACAGCCTCACCGGGGAGCTGTTTTTT.

This chain uses TRBV20-1 with TRBJ2-1; the D gene is possibly TRBD1 (5 bases). The germline V gene has CDR1 DFQATT and CDR2 SNEGSKA (reference sequence). The CDR3 length is 11 residues. Trimming pared 7 bases from V and 4 bases from J, leaving 8 bases between. CDR3 amino acids: CSGQIYNEQFF. The CDR3 bases are TGCAGTGGACAGATTTACAATGAGCAGTTCTTC.

The V call is TRBV5-1, the J call TRBJ2-3, with 7 bases identical to TRBD1. V lost 0 bases, J lost 3 bases, and 4 bases stayed unmatched. The CDR3 is made up of 15 amino acids. CDR1 is SGHRS, CDR2 YFSETQ, per germline. The CDR3 DNA reads TGCGCCAGCAGCTTGGAGGGGGCCAGTACAGATACGCAGTATTTT. Amino acid sequence: CASSLEGASTDTQYF.

The chain employs TRBV30 and TRBJ2-5, with TRBD2 identical over 14 bases. Judging by the DNA end, TRBJ2-7 fits better; the J call may be wrong. In germline, CDR1 is GTSNPN, CDR2 SVGIG (reference sequence). The CDR3 contains 16 residues. The chain's CDR3 is CAWSLGLAGALDEQYF. DNA of the CDR3: TGTGCCTGGAGTCTGGGACTAGCGGGGGCATTAGACGAGCAGTACTTC.

V gene TRBV5-4 combines with J gene TRBJ2-1; D gene unclear. Trimming pared 2 bases from V and 0 bases from J, leaving 3 bases between. The CDR3 runs to 13 residues. CDR1 and CDR2 from the germline V gene are SGHNT and YYREEE (reference sequence). The CDR3 DNA sequence: TGTGCCAGCAGCTTTTACTCCTACAATGAGCAGTTCTTC. The encoded protein is CASSFYSYNEQFF. Full variable domain (missing parts from reference TRBV5-4 and TRBJ2-1): ETGVTQSPTHLIKTRGQQVTLRCSSQSGHNTVSWYQQALGQGPQFIFQYYREEENGRGNFPPRFSGLQFPNYSSELNVNALELDDSALYLCASSFYSYNEQFFGPGTRLTVL.

This rearrangement joins TRBV18 to TRBJ1-3, with D unresolved. The CDR3 spans 14 residues. CDR1 is KGHSH and CDR2 is LQKENI in the germline V gene. V dropped 2 bases and J dropped 4 bases, with 9 bases sitting between them. The CDR3 sequence: CASSPGGFGNTIYF. The DNA of the CDR3 is TGTGCCAGCTCACCAGGAGGGTTCGGAAACACCATATATTTT.

The V call is TRBV4-1, the J call TRBJ2-1; 11 nucleotides line up with TRBD2. CDR1 is MGHRA and CDR2 is YSYEKL in the germline V gene. The V and J ends lost 0 bases and 8 bases, in that order; junction bases with no gene match: 3. The CDR3 runs 15 residues. CDR3 amino acids: CASSQDSGGADEQFF. In DNA form, the CDR3 reads TGCGCCAGCAGCCAAGATAGCGGGGGGGCTGATGAGCAGTTCTTC.

This rearrangement joins TRBV28 to TRBJ1-5, with D tentatively TRBD1 (5 bases). V lost 7 bases to trimming and J lost 4 bases, with 11 bases between them. Germline CDR1 MDHEN, CDR2 SYDVKM. The CDR3 has 13 residues. CDR3 coding DNA: TGTGCCAGCATGGAGGAGGGGAATCAGCCCCAGCATTTT. Amino acids: CASMEEGNQPQHF.

DNA of the CDR3: TGTGCCAGCAGCTTGGGGACTGACAATGAGCAGTTCTTC. Protein product: CASSLGTDNEQFF. V is TRBV7-9 and J is TRBJ2-1, with D perhaps TRBD2 (6 bases). CDR1 is SEHNR, CDR2 FQNEAQ, per germline (reference sequence). V lost 3 bases to trimming and J lost 5 bases, with 8 bases between them. The length of the CDR3 is 13 residues.

V is TRBV29-1 and J is TRBJ2-3; 8 bases agree with TRBD1. The length of the CDR3 is 14 residues. V shed 7 bases and J 4 bases; nucleotides not matched to a gene: 10. Germline-derived CDR1 and CDR2 are SQVTM and ANQGSEA. The CDR3 loop reads CSGWTGRVADTQYF. CDR3 DNA: TGCAGCGGCTGGACAGGGAGAGTCGCAGATACGCAGTATTTT.

The genes are TRBV30 and TRBJ2-4, with D maybe TRBD1 (5 bases). The CDR3 runs to 16 residues. CDR1 and CDR2 (germline): GTSNPN, SVGIG (reference sequence). Trimming stripped 1 base from V and 0 bases from J, with 13 bases between. This CDR3 reads CAWSGKRQLAKNIQYF. CDR3 in DNA: TGTGCCTGGAGTGGAAAACGACAGTTAGCCAAAAACATTCAGTACTTC. Drawing the rest from reference TRBV30 and TRBJ2-4, the complete variable domain is SQTIHQWPATLVQPVGSPLSLECTVEGTSNPNLYWYRQAAGRGLQLLFYSVGIGQISSEVPQNLSASRPQDRQFILSSKKLLLSDSGFYLCAWSGKRQLAKNIQYFGAGTRLSVL.

This clone was counted once. The chain carries TRBV5-1 and TRBJ1-5, with D maybe TRBD1 (5 bases). The CDR3 covers 13 residues. Trimming shortened V by 0 bases and J by 5 bases, and 6 bases separated the two germline ends. Germline CDR1 is SGHRS and CDR2 is YFSETQ. The chain's CDR3 is CASSLVGDQPQHF. CDR3 DNA sequence: TGCGCCAGCAGCTTGGTAGGGGATCAGCCCCAGCATTTT.

The chain combines TRBV5-6 with TRBJ2-7, with 8 bases matching TRBD2. The CDR3 is 16 residues long. Germline loops: CDR1 SGHDT, CDR2 YYEEEE. V shed 0 bases and J 2 bases; nucleotides not matched to a gene: 7. CDR3 sequence reads: CASSLVAGLVAYEQYF. CDR3 sequence (DNA): TGTGCCAGCAGCTTGGTCGCGGGACTAGTGGCCTACGAGCAGTACTTC.

The CDR3 sequence: CASSYRGAKNIQYF. The CDR3, as DNA: TGTGCCAGCAGCTATAGGGGTGCCAAAAACATTCAGTACTTC. J is TRBJ2-4 and V is TRBV2; maybe TRBD1 (5 bases). Germline assignment: CDR1 SNHLY and CDR2 FYNNEI. V gave up 6 bases and J gave up 1 base, with 10 bases separating them. This CDR3 has 14 residues. The full variable domain, in which reference TRBV2 and TRBJ2-4 provide the parts outside the CDR3, is EPEVTQTPSHQVTQMGQEVILRCVPISNHLYFYWYRQILGQKVEFLVSFYNNEISEKSEIFDDQFSVERPDGSNFTLKIRSTKLEDSAMYFCASSYRGAKNIQYFGAGTRLSVL.

This sequence joins TRBV18 and TRBJ2-5; D not resolved. Germline values: CDR1 KGHSH, CDR2 LQKENI. This CDR3 spans 13 amino acids. V lost 1 base and J 5 bases, leaving 8 bases between the germline ends. The CDR3 reads CASSPRSQETQYF. The CDR3 bases are TGTGCCAGCTCACCACGGTCTCAGGAGACCCAGTACTTC.

This clone showed up just once. The chain recombines TRBV11-1 with TRBJ1-4; D gene uncertain. V was shortened by 5 bases and J by 4 bases, with 8 bases between the two germline ends. This CDR3 spans 13 amino acids. Germline CDR1 is SGHAT and CDR2 is FQDESV (reference sequence). CDR3 sequence reads: CASSRSGNEKLFF. The CDR3 region has the DNA TGTGCCAGCAGCCGGTCGGGTAATGAAAAACTGTTTTTT.

The V gene is TRBV7-6, the J gene TRBJ2-7; the match to TRBD2 covers 7 bases. V shed 1 base, J shed 1 base, and the junction held 1 base outside the gene matches. The CDR3 totals 14 residues. Germline V gene lookup returns CDR1 SGHVS and CDR2 FNYEAQ. CDR3 in DNA: TGTGCCAGCAGCTTAGACGGGGGGTCCTACGAGCAGTACTTC. Translated, it gives CASSLDGGSYEQYF.

In its sample, this clone was seen a few times. The V gene is TRBV9, the J gene TRBJ1-1, with D tentatively TRBD1 (5 bases). Germline values: CDR1 SGDLS, CDR2 YYNGEE. V lost 2 bases, J lost 5 bases, and 10 bases lay in between. This CDR3 comprises 13 residues. The CDR3 reads CASSVQGLTEAFF. CDR3 nucleotides: TGTGCCAGCAGCGTGCAGGGATTAACTGAAGCTTTCTTT.

This clone came up a few times. Written as DNA, the CDR3 is TGCAGCGCTACGACGGGCTATGGCTACACCTTC. Its protein product is CSATTGYGYTF. The V and J genes are TRBV29-1 and TRBJ1-2; D gene unclear. V dropped 7 bases and J dropped 4 bases, with 10 bases sitting between them. CDR3 size: 11 residues. Germline loops: CDR1 SQVTM, CDR2 ANQGSEA. Filled out from reference TRBV29-1 and TRBJ1-2, the complete variable domain reads SAVISQKPSRDICQRGTSLTIQCQVDSQVTMMFWYRQQPGQSLTLIATANQGSEATYESGFVIDKFPISRPNLTFSTLTVSNMSPEDSSIYLCSATTGYGYTFGSGTRLTVV.

V usage is TRBV15 and J usage is TRBJ1-1; D unresolved. This CDR3 spans 13 amino acids. Germline V lookup: CDR1 LNHNV, CDR2 YYDKDF (reference sequence). V lost 3 bases and J lost 5, with 10 bases in between. The CDR3 here is CATSRQVRTEAFF. The CDR3 DNA follows: TGTGCCACCAGCAGGCAGGTTCGGACTGAAGCTTTCTTT.

V and J are TRBV28 and TRBJ1-4; possible D gene TRBD1, 6 bases. CDR1 is MDHEN and CDR2 is SYDVKM in the germline V gene. This CDR3 is 15 amino acids long. Between the trimmed V and J ends, which lost 4 bases and 7 bases, there was a span of 16 bases. The CDR3 sequence: CASSSNRVSPEKLFF. The CDR3 DNA reads as TGTGCCAGCAGTTCAAACAGGGTTTCTCCTGAAAAACTGTTTTTT. Variable domain in full (rest from reference TRBV28 and TRBJ1-4): DVKVTQSSRYLVKRTGEKVFLECVQDMDHENMFWYRQDPGLGLRLIYFSYDVKMKEKGDIPEGYSVSREKKERFSLILESASTNQTSMYLCASSSNRVSPEKLFFGSGTQLSVL.

The CDR3 coding sequence is TGCGCCAGCAGCTTGACAAATCATCCGCAGTATTTT. Encoded protein: CASSLTNHPQYF. The chain joins TRBV5-1 to TRBJ2-3; unclear D gene. Trimming shortened V by 1 base and J by 10 bases, and 10 bases separated the two germline ends. Per germline, CDR1 SGHRS and CDR2 YFSETQ. The CDR3 extends over 12 amino acids.

V gene TRBV28 combines with J gene TRBJ1-4; tentatively, D is TRBD1 (6 bases). CDR1 and CDR2 from the germline V gene are MDHEN and SYDVKM. This CDR3 has 15 amino acids. Between the trimmed V and J ends, which lost 6 bases and 0 bases, there was a span of 11 bases. The CDR3, as DNA: TGTGCCAGCAGAACGACAGGAACAACTAATGAAAAACTGTTTTTT. Protein sequence: CASRTTGTTNEKLFF.

The chain couples TRBV6-5 to TRBJ2-7, with 7 bases matching TRBD1. This CDR3 comprises 11 residues. Germline V gene data show CDR1 as MNHEY and CDR2 as SVGAGI. Unmatched junction bases numbered 6, after V lost 5 bases and J lost 11 bases. CDR3 nucleotide sequence: TGTGCCAGCAGTAAAGGACAGGACAAGTACTTC. It encodes CASSKGQDKYF.

The V and J genes are TRBV28 and TRBJ1-2; 12 bases map to TRBD1. Germline CDR1 MDHEN, CDR2 SYDVKM. V gave up 3 bases and J gave up 10 bases; unmatched junction bases: 6. The CDR3 has 14 amino acids. The CDR3 is CASSFSGTGGAYTF. As DNA, the CDR3 is TGTGCCAGCAGTTTCTCCGGGACAGGGGGCGCCTACACCTTC.

In this sample, this clone turned up once. V gene TRBV9 combines with J gene TRBJ1-6; 9 nucleotides match TRBD1. The germline CDR1 and CDR2 sequences are SGDLS and YYNGEE. The junction had 15 bases not matched to a gene; V was cut back by 4 bases and J by 10 bases. The CDR3 covers 17 residues. The CDR3 region has the DNA TGTGCCAGCAGCACTGAAAGGTGGGGACAGGGAGAATCACCCCTCCACTTT. Protein sequence: CASSTERWGQGESPLHF.

The chain employs TRBV5-6 and TRBJ2-5; TRBD1 matches at 7 bases. CDR1 SGHDT and CDR2 YYEEEE come from the germline V gene. After removal of 0 bases from V and 5 bases from J, the junction contained 4 bases not matched to a gene. This CDR3 comprises 14 residues. CDR3 DNA: TGTGCCAGCAGCTTGGGAGGGGGCCTGGAGACCCAGTACTTC. Translated: CASSLGGGLETQYF.

V and J are TRBV9 and TRBJ2-6; 9 positions agree with TRBD2. V lost 5 bases, J lost 1 base, and 4 bases stayed unmatched. CDR1 is SGDLS and CDR2 is YYNGEE in the germline V gene. The CDR3 length is 16 residues. The CDR3 sequence: CASRGGLASGANVLTF. CDR3 bases: TGTGCCAGCAGGGGGGGACTAGCTTCTGGGGCCAACGTCCTGACTTTC. Based on the CDR3 plus reference TRBV9 and TRBJ2-6, the full variable domain is DSGVTQTPKHLITATGQRVTLRCSPRSGDLSVYWYQQSLDQGLQFLIQYYNGEERAKGNILERFSAQQFPDLHSELNLSSLELGDSALYFCASRGGLASGANVLTFGAGSRLTVL.